The 4 T cell receptor beta chains below come from one sample, sequenced in a study of blood T cell repertoires in COVID-19. Measured with immunoSEQ multiplex PCR; TCRdb has only the in-frame clones, and not every one. The table lists about 140,000 clones, approximately 80% of them singletons. The sample was peripheral blood. These receptors were obtained from a woman aged 55-75 years with acute or convalescent COVID-19.

This rearrangement joins TRBV14 to TRBJ2-1, with D possibly TRBD2 on 5 matching bases. Germline loops: CDR1 SGHDN, CDR2 FVKESK. This CDR3 has 18 amino acids. V lost 5 bases and J lost 0, with 20 bases in between. CDR3 residues: CASSTVLGVGSSYNEQFF. The CDR3 nucleotides read TGTGCCAGCAGCACAGTGCTGGGTGTGGGGAGCTCCTACAATGAGCAGTTCTTC. The variable domain in full, completed from reference TRBV14 and TRBJ2-1, reads EAGVTQFPSHSVIEKGQTVTLRCDPISGHDNLYWYRRVMGKEIKFLLHFVKESKQDESGMPNNRFLAERTGGTYSTLKVQPAELEDSGVYFCASSTVLGVGSSYNEQFFGPGTRLTVL.

The V and J genes are TRBV2 and TRBJ2-1, with 11 bases identical to TRBD2. V lost 6 bases, J lost 4 bases, and 8 bases stayed unmatched. The CDR3 is 16 amino acids. CDR1 is SNHLY and CDR2 is FYNNEI in the germline V gene. CDR3: CASRHGTSGQYNEQFF. The CDR3 region has the DNA TGTGCCAGCAGACACGGGACTAGCGGTCAATACAATGAGCAGTTCTTC. Variable domain in full (rest from reference TRBV2 and TRBJ2-1): EPEVTQTPSHQVTQMGQEVILRCVPISNHLYFYWYRQILGQKVEFLVSFYNNEISEKSEIFDDQFSVERPDGSNFTLKIRSTKLEDSAMYFCASRHGTSGQYNEQFFGPGTRLTVL.

V and J are TRBV7-2 and TRBJ2-7; possible D gene TRBD2, 5 bases. Trimming pared 6 bases from V and 4 bases from J, leaving 16 bases between. CDR1 is SGHTA and CDR2 is FQGNSA in the germline V gene. The CDR3 consists of 14 residues. In DNA, the CDR3 is TGTGCCAGCAGAGCGGCTCAAGTAAATTACGAGCAGTACTTC. Protein sequence: CASRAAQVNYEQYF.

This clone was counted between two and nine times. This chain joins TRBV19 and TRBJ2-1, with TRBD2 matching 11 bases. V dropped 6 bases and J dropped 7; count of bases not matched to a gene: 8. The CDR3 has 15 amino acids. Germline CDR1 LNHDA, CDR2 SQIVND (reference sequence). CDR3 amino acids: CASSRLAGNFNEQFF. The CDR3 DNA reads TGTGCCAGTAGCCGACTAGCGGGAAACTTTAATGAGCAGTTCTTC.